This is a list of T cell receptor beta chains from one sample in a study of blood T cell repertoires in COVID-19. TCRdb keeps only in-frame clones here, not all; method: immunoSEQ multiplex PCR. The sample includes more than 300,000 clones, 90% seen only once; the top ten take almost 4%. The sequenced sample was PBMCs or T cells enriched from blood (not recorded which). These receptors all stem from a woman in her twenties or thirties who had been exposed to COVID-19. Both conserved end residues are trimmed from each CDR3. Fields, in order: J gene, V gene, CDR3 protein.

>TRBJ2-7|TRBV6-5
AYRQGYDEQY
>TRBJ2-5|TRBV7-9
ASSHQRLQETQY
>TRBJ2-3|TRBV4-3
ASSQDPQRGTDTQY
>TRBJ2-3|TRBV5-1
ASSLGQSTDTQY
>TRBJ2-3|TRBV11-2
ASRLLTSSTY
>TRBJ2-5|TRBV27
ASRRTAYQETQY
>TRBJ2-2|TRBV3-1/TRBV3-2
ASSPGQYTGELF
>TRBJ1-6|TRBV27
ASIGTGDNSPLH
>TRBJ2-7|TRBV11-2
ASSPSLAGDYEQY
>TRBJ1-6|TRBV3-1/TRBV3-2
ASGRTGLVKGSPLH
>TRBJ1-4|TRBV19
ASSGLGQLNEKLF
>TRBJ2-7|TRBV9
ASSPQGRMNYEQY
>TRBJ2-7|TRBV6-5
ASRARGFSYEQY
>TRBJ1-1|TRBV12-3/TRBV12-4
ASSRQGSTEAF
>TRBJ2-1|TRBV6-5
ASSYGRLAGGYEQF
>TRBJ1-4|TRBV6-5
ASRPRTGKSEKLF
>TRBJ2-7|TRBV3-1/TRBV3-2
ASTNSLAGGSYEQY
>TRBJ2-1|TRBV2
ASSERGNEQF
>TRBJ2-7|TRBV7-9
ASSYRSGDVYEQY
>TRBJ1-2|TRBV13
ASSFGASGVDGYT
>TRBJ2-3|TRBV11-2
ASSTDRGRVADTQY
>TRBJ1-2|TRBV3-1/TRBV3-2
ASSRDLTGADYGYT
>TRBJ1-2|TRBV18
ASSPPNVGTGAHTMRT
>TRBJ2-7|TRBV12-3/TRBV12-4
ASSSGDEQY
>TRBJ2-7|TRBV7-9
ASSGGQGPEQY
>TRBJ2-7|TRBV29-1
SVGDRATDYEQY
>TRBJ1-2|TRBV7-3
ASSPQGLTAGYT
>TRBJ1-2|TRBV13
ASSPPGGGGYT
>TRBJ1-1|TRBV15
ATSTRTGFDEAF
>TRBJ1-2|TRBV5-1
ASSWTGDLNYGYT
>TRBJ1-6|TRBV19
ASSIGDRGFENSPLH
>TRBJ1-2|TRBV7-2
ASSLGGQGRSSNYGYT
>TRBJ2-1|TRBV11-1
ASSLHRDRGMNEQF
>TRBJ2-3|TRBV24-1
ATSDLRRSGGTDTQY
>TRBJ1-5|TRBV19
ASSVRESGWANQPQH
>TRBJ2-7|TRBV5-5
ASSPPGQYEQY
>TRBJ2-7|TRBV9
ASSVAPGGSYEQY
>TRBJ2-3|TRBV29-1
SVEFIAITGGISDTQY
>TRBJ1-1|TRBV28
ASREFDRAGVTEAF
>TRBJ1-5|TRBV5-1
ASSLVPGGNQPQH
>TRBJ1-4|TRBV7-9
ASSLAGGEKLF
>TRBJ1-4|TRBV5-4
ASSYRDSGKLF
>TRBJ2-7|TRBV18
ASSPPGGSYEQY
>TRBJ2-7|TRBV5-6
ASSLRQRSYEQY
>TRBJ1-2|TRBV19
ASSKGVTNPNYGYT
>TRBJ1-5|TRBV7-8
ASSRDTGLMPQH
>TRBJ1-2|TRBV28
ASSPHGQGADGYT
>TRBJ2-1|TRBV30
AWGWVAGFYNEQF
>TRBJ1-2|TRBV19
ASSDTEGWATYGYT
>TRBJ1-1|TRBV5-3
ARSPAWTGALRDTEAF